This TCR beta chain originates from a study of patients and donors after allogeneic stem cell transplantation. This clonotype was found many times. The CDR3 contains 17 residues. Trimming removed 5 bases from V and 0 bases from J, with 17 bases in between. TCRdb passed the RT-PCR reads through MiXCR, listing each CDR3 protein once. The repertoire holds hundreds of thousands of distinct CDR3 sequences, with around 16% as singletons. Sequenced input: blood, either unsorted or a sorted T cell fraction (not recorded which). This receptor was obtained from a human donor who was either an allogeneic HSCT recipient or a stem cell or donor lymphocyte infusion donor (not recorded which). It is not recorded whose cells these are; they may come from a transplant donor. V and J are TRBV12-3 or TRBV12-4 and TRBJ1-3; unclear D gene. As DNA, the CDR3 is TGTGCCAGCAGTCCGCAACGGACTACCTTCTCTGGAAACACCATATATTTT. Translated, it gives CASSPQRTTFSGNTIYF.